This is a list of T cell receptor beta chains from one sample in a study of blood T cell repertoires in COVID-19. Sequenced by immunoSEQ multiplex PCR; TCRdb stores in-frame clones only, minus some. The sample holds a few hundred thousand clones, just over 85% seen once. Sequenced: peripheral blood. All receptors derive from a man aged 30 to 45 who had recovered from COVID-19. Each CDR3 is given without its conserved first and last residue. D genes are given only for firm matches.

D gene: TRBD1
V gene: TRBV19
J gene: TRBJ1-2
CDR3 protein: ASSIVLTGSYT

D gene: NA
V gene: TRBV10-1
J gene: TRBJ2-1
CDR3 protein: ASSPEQGSSYNEQF

D gene: TRBD1
V gene: TRBV5-1
J gene: TRBJ1-1
CDR3 protein: ASSPSGRGLVNTEAF

D gene: NA
V gene: TRBV5-8
J gene: TRBJ1-2
CDR3 protein: ASSSPGDHGYT

D gene: TRBD1
V gene: TRBV3-1/TRBV3-2
J gene: TRBJ1-2
CDR3 protein: ASSTGTAYGYT

D gene: TRBD1
V gene: TRBV6-6
J gene: TRBJ2-4
CDR3 protein: ASSYSGQGAKNIQY

D gene: NA
V gene: TRBV7-2
J gene: TRBJ1-2
CDR3 protein: ASSHAEAIGYT

D gene: NA
V gene: TRBV25-1
J gene: TRBJ1-3
CDR3 protein: ASSAEGHGNTIY

D gene: TRBD1
V gene: TRBV3-1/TRBV3-2
J gene: TRBJ1-2
CDR3 protein: ASSQVEWGTGYGYT

D gene: NA
V gene: TRBV4-2
J gene: TRBJ1-2
CDR3 protein: ASSAGYWGYT

D gene: TRBD1
V gene: TRBV6-5
J gene: TRBJ2-7
CDR3 protein: ASSFSQGATH

D gene: NA
V gene: TRBV30
J gene: TRBJ1-2
CDR3 protein: AWSLFTGDLKFVNYGYT

D gene: NA
V gene: TRBV12-3/TRBV12-4
J gene: TRBJ1-2
CDR3 protein: ASRLQGYGYT

D gene: TRBD1
V gene: TRBV3-1/TRBV3-2
J gene: TRBJ1-2
CDR3 protein: ASSLNSGTVATNGYT

D gene: NA
V gene: TRBV27
J gene: TRBJ1-2
CDR3 protein: ASSLKPTMVLGYT

D gene: TRBD1
V gene: TRBV24-1
J gene: TRBJ2-7
CDR3 protein: ATSEPGTGAEGEQY

D gene: NA
V gene: TRBV10-1
J gene: TRBJ2-2
CDR3 protein: ASSESSSLPFWELF

D gene: NA
V gene: TRBV7-2
J gene: TRBJ1-4
CDR3 protein: ASSSQTTNEKLF

D gene: TRBD1
V gene: TRBV24-1
J gene: TRBJ2-2
CDR3 protein: ATSGGRGHPNTGELF

D gene: NA
V gene: TRBV11-2
J gene: TRBJ2-4
CDR3 protein: ASSLMSYLGKNIQY

D gene: NA
V gene: TRBV3-1/TRBV3-2
J gene: TRBJ2-7
CDR3 protein: ASSQDGAGSSYEQY

D gene: NA
V gene: TRBV9
J gene: TRBJ2-7
CDR3 protein: ASTPANRAYEQY

D gene: TRBD2
V gene: TRBV3-1/TRBV3-2
J gene: TRBJ2-3
CDR3 protein: ASSLGAGGGNTQY

D gene: NA
V gene: TRBV20-1
J gene: TRBJ1-2
CDR3 protein: SSAQLYGYT

D gene: NA
V gene: TRBV4-3
J gene: TRBJ1-2
CDR3 protein: ASSQDGGWSLYGYT

D gene: NA
V gene: TRBV7-8
J gene: TRBJ1-1
CDR3 protein: ASSKEGSEAF

D gene: NA
V gene: TRBV27
J gene: TRBJ2-1
CDR3 protein: ASTPAGSSYNEQF

D gene: NA
V gene: TRBV12-2
J gene: TRBJ2-7
CDR3 protein: ASHLLVTTYEQY

D gene: NA
V gene: TRBV6-5
J gene: TRBJ2-7
CDR3 protein: AASNSGFEQY

D gene: NA
V gene: TRBV2
J gene: TRBJ1-1
CDR3 protein: ASRVEGSTEAF

D gene: TRBD1
V gene: TRBV7-2
J gene: TRBJ2-1
CDR3 protein: ASRQGGEQF

D gene: TRBD2
V gene: TRBV19
J gene: TRBJ2-7
CDR3 protein: ASSIPGGGGYEQY

D gene: NA
V gene: TRBV3-1/TRBV3-2
J gene: TRBJ1-5
CDR3 protein: ASSQESSGAASNQPQH

D gene: TRBD1
V gene: TRBV7-8
J gene: TRBJ1-5
CDR3 protein: ASSQTRQGNSNQPQH

D gene: TRBD2
V gene: TRBV5-1
J gene: TRBJ2-3
CDR3 protein: ASSPTRGQAATSGGGDTQY

D gene: TRBD1
V gene: TRBV30
J gene: TRBJ1-2
CDR3 protein: AWRTPTGALGGYT

D gene: TRBD1
V gene: TRBV18
J gene: TRBJ2-7
CDR3 protein: ASSPSTGGSYEQY

D gene: NA
V gene: TRBV11-2
J gene: TRBJ1-5
CDR3 protein: ASSRPPGKPQH

D gene: NA
V gene: TRBV27
J gene: TRBJ2-7
CDR3 protein: ASKGVPSEQY

D gene: NA
V gene: TRBV2
J gene: TRBJ2-1
CDR3 protein: AAAEVVNEQF

D gene: NA
V gene: TRBV19
J gene: TRBJ2-3
CDR3 protein: ASREGLDTQY

D gene: TRBD1
V gene: TRBV10-1
J gene: TRBJ2-2
CDR3 protein: ASSDSGTGINGELF

D gene: NA
V gene: TRBV10-1
J gene: TRBJ2-1
CDR3 protein: ASSPGAYNEQF

D gene: NA
V gene: TRBV6-6
J gene: TRBJ2-7
CDR3 protein: ASSSKGYEQY

D gene: NA
V gene: TRBV7-8
J gene: TRBJ1-1
CDR3 protein: ASSLGHLRNTEAF

D gene: TRBD1
V gene: TRBV4-1
J gene: TRBJ1-1
CDR3 protein: ASSQVPGTGVSEAF

D gene: NA
V gene: TRBV25-1
J gene: TRBJ2-3
CDR3 protein: ASSEVGSDTQY